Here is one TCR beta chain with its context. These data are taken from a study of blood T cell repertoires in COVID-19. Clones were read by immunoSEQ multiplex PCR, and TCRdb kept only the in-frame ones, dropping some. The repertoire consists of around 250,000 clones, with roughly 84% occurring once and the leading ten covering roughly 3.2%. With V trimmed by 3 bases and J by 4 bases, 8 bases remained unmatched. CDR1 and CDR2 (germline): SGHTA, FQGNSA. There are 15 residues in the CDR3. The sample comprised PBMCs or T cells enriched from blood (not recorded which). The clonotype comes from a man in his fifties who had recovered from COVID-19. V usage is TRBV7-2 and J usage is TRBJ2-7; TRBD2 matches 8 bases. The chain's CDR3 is CASSFEGGRRYEQYF. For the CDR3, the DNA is TGTGCCAGCAGCTTTGAGGGCGGGAGGAGATACGAGCAGTACTTC.